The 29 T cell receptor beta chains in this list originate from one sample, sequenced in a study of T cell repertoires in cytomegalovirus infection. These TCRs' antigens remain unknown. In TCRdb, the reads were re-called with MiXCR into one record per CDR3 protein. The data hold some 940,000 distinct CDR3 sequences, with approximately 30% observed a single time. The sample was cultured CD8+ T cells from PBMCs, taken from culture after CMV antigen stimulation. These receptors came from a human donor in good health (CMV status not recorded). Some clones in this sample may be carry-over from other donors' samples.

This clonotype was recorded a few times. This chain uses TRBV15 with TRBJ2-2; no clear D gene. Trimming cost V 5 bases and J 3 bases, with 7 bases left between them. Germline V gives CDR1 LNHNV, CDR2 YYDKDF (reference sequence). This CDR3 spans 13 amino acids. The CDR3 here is CATSEWDTGELFF. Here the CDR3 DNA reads TGTGCCACCAGCGAGTGGGACACCGGGGAGCTGTTTTTT.

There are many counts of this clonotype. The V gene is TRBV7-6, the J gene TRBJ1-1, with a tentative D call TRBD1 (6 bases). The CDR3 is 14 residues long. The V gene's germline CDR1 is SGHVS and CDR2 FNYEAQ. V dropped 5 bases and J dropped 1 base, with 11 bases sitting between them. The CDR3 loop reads CASSEDSRNTEAFF. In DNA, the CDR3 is TGTGCCAGCAGCGAGGACAGTAGGAACACTGAAGCTTTCTTT.

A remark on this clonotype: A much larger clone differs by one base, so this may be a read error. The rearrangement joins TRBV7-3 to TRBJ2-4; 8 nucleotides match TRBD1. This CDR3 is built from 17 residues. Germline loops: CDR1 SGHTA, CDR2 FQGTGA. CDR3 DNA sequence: TGTGCCAACAGCTTAGGAGGGGTCAGGGGGCGATTGGACATTCAGTACTTC. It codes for CANSLGGVRGRLDIQYF. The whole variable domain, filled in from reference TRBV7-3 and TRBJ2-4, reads GAGVSQTPSNKVTEKGKYVELRCDPISGHTALYWYRQSLGQGPEFLIYFQGTGAADDSGLPNDRFFAVRPEGSVSTLKIQRTERGDSAVYLCANSLGGVRGRLDIQYFGAGTRLSVL.

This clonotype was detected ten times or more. The CDR3 nucleotides are TGTGCCAGCAATTCGGGGGGGCAGCCCCAGCATTTT. This sequence encodes CASNSGGQPQHF. V usage is TRBV12-3 or TRBV12-4 and J usage is TRBJ1-5, with D possibly matching TRBD1 (5 bases). The CDR3 spans 12 residues. Trimming removed 7 bases at V and 7 bases at J, with 11 bases between.

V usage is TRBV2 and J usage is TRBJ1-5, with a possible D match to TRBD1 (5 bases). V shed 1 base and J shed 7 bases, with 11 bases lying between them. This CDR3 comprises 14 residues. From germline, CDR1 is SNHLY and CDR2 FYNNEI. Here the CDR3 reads CASSEEQVRQPQHF. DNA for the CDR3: TGTGCCAGCAGTGAAGAACAGGTCCGGCAGCCCCAGCATTTT.

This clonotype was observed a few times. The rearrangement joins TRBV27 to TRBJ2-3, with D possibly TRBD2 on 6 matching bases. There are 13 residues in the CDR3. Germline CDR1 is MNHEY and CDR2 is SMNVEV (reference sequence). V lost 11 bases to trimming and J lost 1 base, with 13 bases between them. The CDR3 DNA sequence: TGTGCCGTAGGGAGGAGTGGCACAGATACGCAGTATTTT. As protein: CAVGRSGTDTQYF.

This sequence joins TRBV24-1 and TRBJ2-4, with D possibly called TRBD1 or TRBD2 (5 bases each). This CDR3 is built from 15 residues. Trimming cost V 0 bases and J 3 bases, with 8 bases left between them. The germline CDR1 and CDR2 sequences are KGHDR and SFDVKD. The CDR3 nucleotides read TGTGCCACCAGTGATTTGCGGGACGGCAAAAACATTCAGTACTTC. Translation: CATSDLRDGKNIQYF.

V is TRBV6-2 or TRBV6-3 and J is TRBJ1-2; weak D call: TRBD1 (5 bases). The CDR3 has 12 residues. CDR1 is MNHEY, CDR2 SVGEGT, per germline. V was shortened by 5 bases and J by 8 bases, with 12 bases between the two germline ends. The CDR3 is CASSRDVEGYTF. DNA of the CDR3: TGTGCCAGCAGTCGGGACGTTGAGGGCTACACCTTC.

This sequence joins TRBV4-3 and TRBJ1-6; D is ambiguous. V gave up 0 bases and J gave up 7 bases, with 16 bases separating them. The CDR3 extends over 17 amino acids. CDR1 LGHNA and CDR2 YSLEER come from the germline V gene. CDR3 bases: TGCGCCAGCAGCCAAGATCGAGGAAACAGATTAAATTCACCCCTCCACTTT. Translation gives CASSQDRGNRLNSPLHF.

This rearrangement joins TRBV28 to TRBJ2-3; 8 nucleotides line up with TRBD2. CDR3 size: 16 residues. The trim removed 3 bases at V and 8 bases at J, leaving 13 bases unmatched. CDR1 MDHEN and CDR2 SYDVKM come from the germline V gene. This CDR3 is CASSFRLAGPQGTQYF. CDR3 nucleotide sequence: TGTGCCAGCAGTTTCCGCCTAGCGGGCCCGCAAGGTACGCAGTATTTT.

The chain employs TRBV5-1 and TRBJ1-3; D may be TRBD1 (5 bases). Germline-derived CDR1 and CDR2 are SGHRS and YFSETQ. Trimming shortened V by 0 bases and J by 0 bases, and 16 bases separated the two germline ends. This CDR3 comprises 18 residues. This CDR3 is CASSLGGVRPVSGNTIYF. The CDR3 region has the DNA TGCGCCAGCAGCTTGGGGGGGGTCAGGCCCGTCTCTGGAAACACCATATATTTT.

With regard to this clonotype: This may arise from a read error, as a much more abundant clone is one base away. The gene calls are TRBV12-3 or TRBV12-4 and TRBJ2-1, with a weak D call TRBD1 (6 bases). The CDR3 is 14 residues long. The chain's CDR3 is CANSPSGHYNEQFF. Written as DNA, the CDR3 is TGTGCCAACAGTCCCTCGGGACACTACAATGAGCAGTTCTTC.

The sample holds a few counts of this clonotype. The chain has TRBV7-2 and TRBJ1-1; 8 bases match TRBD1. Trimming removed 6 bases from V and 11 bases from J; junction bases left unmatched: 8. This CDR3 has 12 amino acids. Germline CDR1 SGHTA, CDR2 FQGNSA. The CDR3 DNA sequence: TGTGCCAGCAGTCCCGGACAGGGCGTCGCTTTCTTT. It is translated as CASSPGQGVAFF. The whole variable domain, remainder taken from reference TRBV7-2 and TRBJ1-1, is GAGVSQSPSNKVTEKGKDVELRCDPISGHTALYWYRQSLGQGLEFLIYFQGNSAPDKSGLPSDRFSAERTGGSVSTLTIQRTQQEDSAVYLCASSPGQGVAFFGQGTRLTVV.

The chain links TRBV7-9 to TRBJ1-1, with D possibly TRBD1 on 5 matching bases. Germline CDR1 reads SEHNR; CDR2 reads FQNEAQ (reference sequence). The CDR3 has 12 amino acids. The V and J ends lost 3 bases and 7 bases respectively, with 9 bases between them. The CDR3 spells CASSFDSREAFF. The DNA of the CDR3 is TGTGCCAGCAGCTTTGACAGCCGTGAAGCTTTCTTT.

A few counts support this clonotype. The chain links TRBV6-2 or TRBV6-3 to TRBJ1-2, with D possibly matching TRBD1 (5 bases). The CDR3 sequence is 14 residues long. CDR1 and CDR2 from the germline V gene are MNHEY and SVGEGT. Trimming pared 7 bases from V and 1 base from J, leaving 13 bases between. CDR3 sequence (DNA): TGTGCCAGCACCCATCGGGGGAATAACTATGGCTACACCTTC. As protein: CASTHRGNNYGYTF.

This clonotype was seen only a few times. The CDR3 coding sequence is TGCGCCAGCAGGGGACAGGGATTAAATGAGCAGTTCTTC. Translating it yields CASRGQGLNEQFF. This chain uses TRBV4-1 with TRBJ2-1, with 9 positions matching TRBD1. Trimming cost V 6 bases and J 7 bases; bases outside gene matches: 4. Per germline, CDR1 MGHRA and CDR2 YSYEKL. The length of the CDR3 is 13 residues.

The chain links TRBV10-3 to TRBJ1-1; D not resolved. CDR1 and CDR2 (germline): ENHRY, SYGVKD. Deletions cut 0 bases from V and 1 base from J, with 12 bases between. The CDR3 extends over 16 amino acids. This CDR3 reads CAISESVEGRNTEAFF. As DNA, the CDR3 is TGTGCCATCAGTGAGTCGGTTGAGGGCCGGAACACTGAAGCTTTCTTT.

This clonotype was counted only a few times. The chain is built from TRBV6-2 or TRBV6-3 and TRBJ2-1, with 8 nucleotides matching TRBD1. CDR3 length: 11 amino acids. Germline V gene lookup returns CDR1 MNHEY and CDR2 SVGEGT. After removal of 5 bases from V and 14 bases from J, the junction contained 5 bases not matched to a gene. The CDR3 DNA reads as TGTGCCAGCAGTCTGTCGGACAGGGAGTTCTTC. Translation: CASSLSDREFF.

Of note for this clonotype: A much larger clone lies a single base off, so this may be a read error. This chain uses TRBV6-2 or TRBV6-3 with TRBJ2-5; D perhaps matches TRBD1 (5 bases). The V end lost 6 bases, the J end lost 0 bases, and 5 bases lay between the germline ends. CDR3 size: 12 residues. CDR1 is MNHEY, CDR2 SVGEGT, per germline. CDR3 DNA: TGTGCCAGCAGGGACAACCAAGAGACCCAGTACTTC. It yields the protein CASRDNQETQYF.

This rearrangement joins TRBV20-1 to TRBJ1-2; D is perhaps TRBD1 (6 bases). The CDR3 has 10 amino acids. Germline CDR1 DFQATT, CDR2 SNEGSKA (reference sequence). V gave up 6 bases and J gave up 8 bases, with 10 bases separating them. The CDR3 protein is CSAGGEGYTF. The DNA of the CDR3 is TGCAGTGCCGGGGGCGAAGGCTACACCTTC.

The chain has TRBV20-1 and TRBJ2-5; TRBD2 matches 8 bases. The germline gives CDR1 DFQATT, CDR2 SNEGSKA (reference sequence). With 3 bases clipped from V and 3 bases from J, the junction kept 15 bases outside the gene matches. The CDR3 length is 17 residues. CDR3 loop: CSASVSGVPTWEETQYF. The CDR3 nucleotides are TGCAGTGCTAGCGTTAGCGGGGTTCCCACTTGGGAAGAGACCCAGTACTTC.

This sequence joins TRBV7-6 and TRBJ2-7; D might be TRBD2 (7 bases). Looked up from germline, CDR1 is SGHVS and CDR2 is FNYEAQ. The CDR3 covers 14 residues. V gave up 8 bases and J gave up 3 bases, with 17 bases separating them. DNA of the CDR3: TGTGCCAGCCTTGGAGGGGGGGAAGACTACGAGCAGTACTTC. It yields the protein CASLGGGEDYEQYF.

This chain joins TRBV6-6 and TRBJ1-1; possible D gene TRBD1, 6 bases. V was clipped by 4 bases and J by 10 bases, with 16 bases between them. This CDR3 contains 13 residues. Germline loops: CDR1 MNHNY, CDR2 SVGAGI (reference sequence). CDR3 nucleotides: TGTGCCAGCAGTTGGGGAAGGGGGGATGGAGCTTTCTTT. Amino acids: CASSWGRGDGAFF.

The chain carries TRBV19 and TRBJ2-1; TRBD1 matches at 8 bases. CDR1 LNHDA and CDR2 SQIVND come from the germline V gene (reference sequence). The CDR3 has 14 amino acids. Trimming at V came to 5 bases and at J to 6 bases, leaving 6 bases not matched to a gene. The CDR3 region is CASSAFGTGNEQFF. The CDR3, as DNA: TGTGCCAGTAGTGCATTTGGGACAGGCAATGAGCAGTTCTTC.

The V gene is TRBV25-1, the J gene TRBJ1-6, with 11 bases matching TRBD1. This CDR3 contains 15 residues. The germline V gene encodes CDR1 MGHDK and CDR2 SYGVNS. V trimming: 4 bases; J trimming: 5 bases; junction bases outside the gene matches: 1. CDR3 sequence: CASSGTGGDNSPLHF. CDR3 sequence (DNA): TGTGCCAGCAGTGGGACAGGGGGCGATAATTCACCCCTCCACTTT.

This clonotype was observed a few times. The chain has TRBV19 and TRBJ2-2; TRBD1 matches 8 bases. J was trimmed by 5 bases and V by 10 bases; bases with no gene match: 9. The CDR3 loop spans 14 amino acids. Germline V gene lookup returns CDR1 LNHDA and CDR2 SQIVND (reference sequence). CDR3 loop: CATQQGDWTGELFF. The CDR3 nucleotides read TGTGCCACCCAACAGGGGGATTGGACCGGGGAGCTGTTTTTT.

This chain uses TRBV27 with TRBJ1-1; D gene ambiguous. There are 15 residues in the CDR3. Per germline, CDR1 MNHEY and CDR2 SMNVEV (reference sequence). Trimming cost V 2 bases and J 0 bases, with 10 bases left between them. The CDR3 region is CASSLDPGMNTEAFF. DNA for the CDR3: TGTGCCAGCAGTTTAGATCCAGGAATGAACACTGAAGCTTTCTTT.

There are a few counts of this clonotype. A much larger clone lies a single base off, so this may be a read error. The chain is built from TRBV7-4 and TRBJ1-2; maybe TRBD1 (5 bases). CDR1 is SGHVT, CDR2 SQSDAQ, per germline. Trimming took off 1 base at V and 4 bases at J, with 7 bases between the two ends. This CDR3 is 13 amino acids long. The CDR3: CASSLEGTYGYTF. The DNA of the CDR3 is TGTGCCAGCAGCTTAGAAGGGACCTATGGCTACACCTTC.

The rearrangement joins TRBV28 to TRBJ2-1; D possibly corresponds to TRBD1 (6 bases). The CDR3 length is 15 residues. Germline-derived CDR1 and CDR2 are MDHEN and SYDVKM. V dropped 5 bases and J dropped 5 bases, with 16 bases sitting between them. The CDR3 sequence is CASSPHQGFNNEQFF. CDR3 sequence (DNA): TGTGCCAGCAGTCCCCATCAGGGGTTCAACAATGAGCAGTTCTTC.